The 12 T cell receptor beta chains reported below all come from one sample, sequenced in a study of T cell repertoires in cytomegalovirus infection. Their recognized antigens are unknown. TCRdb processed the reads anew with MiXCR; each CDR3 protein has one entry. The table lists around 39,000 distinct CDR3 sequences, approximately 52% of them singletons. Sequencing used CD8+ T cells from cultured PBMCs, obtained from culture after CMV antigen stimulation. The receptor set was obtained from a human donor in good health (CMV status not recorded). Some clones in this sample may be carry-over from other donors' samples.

The CDR3 DNA sequence: TGTGCCAGCAGTAATTGGACGGAGTACGAGCAGTACTTC. This codes for CASSNWTEYEQYF. The rearrangement joins TRBV12-3 or TRBV12-4 to TRBJ2-7; D gene uncertain. V lost 5 bases, J lost 4 bases, and 12 bases lay in between. The CDR3 sequence is 13 residues long.

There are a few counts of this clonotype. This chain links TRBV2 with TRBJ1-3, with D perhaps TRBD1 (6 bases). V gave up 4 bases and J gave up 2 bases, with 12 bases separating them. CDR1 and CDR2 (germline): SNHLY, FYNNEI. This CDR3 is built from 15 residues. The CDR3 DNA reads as TGTGCCAGCAGTGGAGGGGGGCATACTGGAAACACCATATATTTT. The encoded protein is CASSGGGHTGNTIYF. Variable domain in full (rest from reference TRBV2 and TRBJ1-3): EPEVTQTPSHQVTQMGQEVILRCVPISNHLYFYWYRQILGQKVEFLVSFYNNEISEKSEIFDDQFSVERPDGSNFTLKIRSTKLEDSAMYFCASSGGGHTGNTIYFGEGSWLTVV.

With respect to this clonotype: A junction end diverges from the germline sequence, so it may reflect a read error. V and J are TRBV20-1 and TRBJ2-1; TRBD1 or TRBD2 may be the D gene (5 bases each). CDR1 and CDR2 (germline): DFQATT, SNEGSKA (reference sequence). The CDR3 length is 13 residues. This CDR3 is CSARGTPNNEQFF. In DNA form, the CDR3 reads TGCAGTGCAAGAGGGACGCCGAACAATGAGCAGTTCTTC.

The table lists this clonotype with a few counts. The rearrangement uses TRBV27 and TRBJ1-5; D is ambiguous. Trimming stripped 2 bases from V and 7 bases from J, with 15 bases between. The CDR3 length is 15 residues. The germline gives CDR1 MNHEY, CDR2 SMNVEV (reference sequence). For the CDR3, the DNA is TGTGCCAGCAGTTTAACGTCCTCGACCGGACAGCCCCAGCATTTT. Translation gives CASSLTSSTGQPQHF.

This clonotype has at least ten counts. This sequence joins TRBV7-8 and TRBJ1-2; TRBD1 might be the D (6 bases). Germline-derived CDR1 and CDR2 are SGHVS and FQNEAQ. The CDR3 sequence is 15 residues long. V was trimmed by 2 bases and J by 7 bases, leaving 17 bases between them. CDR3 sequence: CASSLKTGRFAGYTF. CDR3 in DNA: TGTGCCAGCAGCTTAAAAACAGGGAGGTTCGCTGGCTACACCTTC.

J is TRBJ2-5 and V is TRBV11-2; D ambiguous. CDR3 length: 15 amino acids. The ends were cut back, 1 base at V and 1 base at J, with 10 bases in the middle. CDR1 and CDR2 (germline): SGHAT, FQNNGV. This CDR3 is CASSLGLPVQETQYF. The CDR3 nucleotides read TGTGCCAGCAGCTTAGGACTCCCGGTCCAAGAGACCCAGTACTTC.

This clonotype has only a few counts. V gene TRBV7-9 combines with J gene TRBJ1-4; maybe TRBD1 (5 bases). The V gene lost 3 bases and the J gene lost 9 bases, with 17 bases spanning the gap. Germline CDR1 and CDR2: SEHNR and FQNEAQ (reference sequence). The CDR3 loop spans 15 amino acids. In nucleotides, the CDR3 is TGTGCCAGCAGCTTGGAGGGACGGTACGGGCAAAAACTGTTTTTT. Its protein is CASSLEGRYGQKLFF.

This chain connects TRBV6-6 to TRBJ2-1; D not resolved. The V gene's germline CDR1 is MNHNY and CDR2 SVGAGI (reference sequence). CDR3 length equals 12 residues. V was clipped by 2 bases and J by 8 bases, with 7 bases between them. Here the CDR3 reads CASSYGWDEQFF. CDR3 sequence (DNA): TGTGCCAGCAGTTACGGGTGGGATGAGCAGTTCTTC.

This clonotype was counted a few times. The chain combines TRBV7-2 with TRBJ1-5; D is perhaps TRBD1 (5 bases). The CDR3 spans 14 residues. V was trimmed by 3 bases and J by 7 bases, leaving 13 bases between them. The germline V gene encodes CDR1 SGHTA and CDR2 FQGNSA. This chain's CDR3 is CASSFPGWGQPQHF. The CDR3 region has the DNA TGTGCCAGCAGCTTCCCAGGGTGGGGCCAGCCCCAGCATTTT.

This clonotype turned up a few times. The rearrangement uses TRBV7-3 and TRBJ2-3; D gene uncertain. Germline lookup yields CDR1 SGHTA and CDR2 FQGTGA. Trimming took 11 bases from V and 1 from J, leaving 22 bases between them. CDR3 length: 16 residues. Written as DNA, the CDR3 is TGTGCCCCGACTTACCCGACTGTGCAGGGCACAGATACGCAGTATTTT. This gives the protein CAPTYPTVQGTDTQYF. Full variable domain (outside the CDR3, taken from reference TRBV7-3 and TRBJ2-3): GAGVSQTPSNKVTEKGKYVELRCDPISGHTALYWYRQSLGQGPEFLIYFQGTGAADDSGLPNDRFFAVRPEGSVSTLKIQRTERGDSAVYLCAPTYPTVQGTDTQYFGPGTRLTVL.

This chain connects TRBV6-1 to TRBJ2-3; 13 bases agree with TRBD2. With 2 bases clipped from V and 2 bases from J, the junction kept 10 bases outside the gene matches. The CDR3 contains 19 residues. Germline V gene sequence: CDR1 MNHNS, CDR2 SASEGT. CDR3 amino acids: CASSEILGLAGDHTDTQYF. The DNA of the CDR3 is TGTGCCAGCAGTGAAATACTTGGACTAGCGGGGGATCACACAGATACGCAGTATTTT.

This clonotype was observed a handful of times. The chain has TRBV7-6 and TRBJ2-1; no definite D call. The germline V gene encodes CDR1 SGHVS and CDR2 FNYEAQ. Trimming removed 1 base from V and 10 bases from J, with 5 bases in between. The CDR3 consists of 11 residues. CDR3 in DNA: TGTGCCAGCAGCTTAGAGGAGGAGCAGTTCTTC. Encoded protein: CASSLEEEQFF.